This T cell receptor beta chain was sequenced in a study of T cells in Graves' hyperthyroidism and ophthalmopathy. Whole-study findings and limits: Appearing also in blood were most of the thyroid clonotypes expanded above 0.001.

Deletions cut 4 bases from V and 0 bases from J, with 14 bases between. This CDR3 has 16 residues. Germline V gives CDR1 SGHRS, CDR2 YFSETQ. In this sample, this clonotype turned up many times. The antigen remains undetermined. The CDR3 regions of TCR beta were amplified from RNA transcripts. During a first-round RT-PCR of the TCR CDR3, the HTBI primer set was used. TCRdb re-derived calls from the multiplex PCR reads in MiXCR, one entry per CDR3 protein. The sample has hundreds of thousands of distinct CDR3 sequences, roughly 15% seen once; the top ten hold 12%. The sample comprised blood. V is TRBV5-1 and J is TRBJ2-1; no clear D gene. The receptor's source is a woman aged 45-60 years with Graves' ophthalmopathy. The CDR3, as DNA: TGCGCCAGCAGCATGGGTGCTCAGAGCTCCTACAATGAGCAGTTCTTC. It specifies CASSMGAQSSYNEQFF.